These 18 T cell receptor beta chains were sequenced from one sample in a study of Tregs in tolerant kidney transplant recipients. Sequencing used immunoSEQ multiplex PCR; TCRdb keeps in-frame clones, though not all of them. The ten most abundant clones cover around 15% of a sample with 30,000 or so clones. The sample in question was CD8+ T cells from blood, obtained before the transplant. All receptors come from a human donor who received a combined kidney and bone marrow transplant.

Note on this clone: The CDR3 end falls 3 residues outside the read, so it is completed with the germline J gene. The chain links TRBV7-9 to TRBJ2-5, with D perhaps TRBD1 (5 bases). The germline CDR1 and CDR2 sequences are SEHNR and FQNEAQ (reference sequence). V lost 4 bases and J lost 5, with 14 bases in between. This CDR3 is built from 14 residues. Partial CDR3 DNA: TGTGCCAGCAGCTCGGTAGGGGTAGGCGAGACC. This codes for CASSSVGVGET. The full CDR3 reads CASSSVGVGETQYF.

Concerning this clone: The read terminates 3 residues ahead of where the CDR3 ends, so the germline J gene completes it. The V and J genes are TRBV30 and TRBJ2-7, with D perhaps matching TRBD2 (5 bases). CDR1 is GTSNPN, CDR2 SVGIG, per germline (reference sequence). CDR3 length equals 17 residues. The V end was cut by 1 base, the J end by 0 bases, with 19 bases between. Here the CDR3 reads CAWSGSGPLENSYEQYF. CDR3 DNA, as far as it was read: TGTGCCTGGAGTGGGAGCGGCCCCCTAGAGAACTCCTACGAG.

To note about this clone: Read sequence stops 3 residues before the CDR3 end, and the germline J gene provides the missing end. The V and J genes are TRBV20-1 and TRBJ2-1, with 8 nucleotides matching TRBD2. Germline V lookup: CDR1 DFQATT, CDR2 SNEGSKA (reference sequence). The CDR3 is made up of 15 amino acids. The ends lost 0 bases at V and 4 bases at J; junction bases unmatched: 5. The CDR3 here is CSARDEAGVYNEQFF. CDR3 DNA (partial): TGCAGTGCTAGAGATGAAGCGGGAGTGTACAATGAG.

With respect to this clone: The CDR3 end is not reached by the read, which stops 3 residues before it; the germline J gene fills it in. The chain is built from TRBV2 and TRBJ2-7; a possible D gene is TRBD1 (5 bases). CDR3 length: 15 residues. Germline values: CDR1 SNHLY, CDR2 FYNNEI. Trimming cost V 2 bases and J 1 base, with 12 bases left between them. The sequenced CDR3 bases are TGTGCCAGCAGTGAAATGCCAGGGCTTTCCTACGAG. Translation gives CASSEMPGLSYE. The whole CDR3 protein reads CASSEMPGLSYEQYF.

As to this clone: The read gets to within 3 residues of the CDR3 end, and the germline J gene fills in the rest. The rearrangement links TRBV6-2 or TRBV6-3 to TRBJ1-1; D is undetermined. Trimming left V 0 bases short and J 0 bases short, with 8 bases between. Germline V lookup: CDR1 MNHEY, CDR2 SVGEGT. The CDR3 sequence is 15 residues long. The CDR3: CASSYSIDMNTEAFF. CDR3 DNA, as far as it was read: TGTGCCAGCAGTTACTCTATTGACATGAACACTGAA.

On this clone: The read is 3 residues too short to cover the CDR3 end, so that end is filled in from the germline J gene. The V gene is TRBV2, the J gene TRBJ1-6; 8 bases are a match to TRBD1. The V gene end was trimmed by 6 bases and the J gene end by 1 base; junction bases not matched to a gene: 8. Germline V gene data show CDR1 as SNHLY and CDR2 as FYNNEI. The CDR3 loop spans 17 amino acids. The CDR3: CASSQDRASSYNSPLHF. The sequenced part of the CDR3 DNA is TGTGCCAGCAGCCAGGACAGGGCCTCGTCCTATAATTCACCC.

The CDR3: CASRGADTQYF. The sequenced part of the CDR3 DNA is TGTGCCAGCAGAGGGGCAGATACG. The chain carries TRBV6-2 or TRBV6-3 and TRBJ2-3; TRBD1 might be the D (5 bases). The read gets to within 3 residues of the CDR3 end, and the germline J gene fills in the rest. From germline, CDR1 is MNHEY and CDR2 SVGEGT. The CDR3 loop spans 11 amino acids. The V and J ends lost 6 bases and 4 bases respectively, with 5 bases between them.

In regard to this clone: The CDR3 is cut off 3 residues early in the read; its end comes from the germline J gene. The chain combines TRBV7-9 with TRBJ1-1; D is unresolved. Looked up from germline, CDR1 is SEHNR and CDR2 is FQNEAQ (reference sequence). This CDR3 has 12 amino acids. The CDR3 loop is CASSFASRGAFF. CDR3 DNA, as far as it was read: TGTGCCAGCAGCTTTGCGTCACGCGGA.

Comments on this clone: Read data end 3 residues before the CDR3 end; the end is taken from the germline J gene. The chain carries TRBV11-2 and TRBJ1-1; D gene ambiguous. Germline-derived CDR1 and CDR2 are SGHAT and FQNNGV. This CDR3 is 15 amino acids long. The V end lost 5 bases, the J end lost 0 bases, and 13 bases lay between the germline ends. CDR3 in amino acids: CASSPTVDLNTEAFF. The part of the CDR3 DNA that was read is TGTGCCAGCAGCCCCACCGTAGACTTGAACACTGAA.

Comments on this clone: Read sequence stops 3 residues before the CDR3 end, and the germline J gene provides the missing end. The chain has TRBV13 and TRBJ2-1; 7 positions agree with TRBD2. CDR3 length equals 16 residues. V trimming: 0 bases; J trimming: 4 bases; junction bases outside the gene matches: 6. Germline V gene data show CDR1 as PRHDT and CDR2 as FYEKMQ (reference sequence). The CDR3 loop is CASSLGGGGGYNEQFF. CDR3 DNA (partial): TGTGCCAGCAGCTTAGGGGGTGGCGGGGGATACAATGAG.

The covered CDR3 bases are TGTGCCAGTAGTATAGCTGCCGGGACTAGCGTTAACAATGAG. Translation gives CASSIAAGTSVNNE. The CDR3, in full, reads CASSIAAGTSVNNEQFF. The chain uses TRBV19 and TRBJ2-1; 10 nucleotides align to TRBD2. The read stops 3 residues short of the end of the CDR3; the missing end is completed from the germline J gene. CDR3 length equals 17 residues. J gave up 5 bases and V 1 base, and 8 bases lay outside the gene matches. Germline CDR1 and CDR2: LNHDA and SQIVND (reference sequence).

Here the CDR3 reads CASSQELAGADTQYF. The sequenced CDR3 bases are TGTGCCAGCAGCCAGGAACTAGCGGGAGCTGATACG. The rearrangement joins TRBV4-2 to TRBJ2-3; 11 bases agree with TRBD2. The DNA ends 3 residues before the CDR3 does, and the rest of the CDR3 is filled in from the germline J gene. The CDR3 length is 15 residues. The J segment lost 6 bases and the V segment lost 3 bases, leaving 5 bases of the junction unmatched. Looked up from germline, CDR1 is LGHNA and CDR2 is YNFKEQ.

About this clone: The read is 3 residues too short to cover the CDR3 end, so that end is filled in from the germline J gene. The chain combines TRBV11-2 with TRBJ2-1, with TRBD2 matching over 8 bases. V shed 3 bases, J shed 0 bases, and the junction held 1 base outside the gene matches. Germline CDR1 is SGHAT and CDR2 is FQNNGV. This CDR3 has 15 amino acids. CDR3 amino acids: CASSFSGSSYNEQFF. The CDR3 bases that were read are TGTGCCAGCAGCTTCAGCGGGAGCTCCTACAATGAG.

As concerns this clone: The read terminates 3 residues ahead of where the CDR3 ends, so the germline J gene completes it. The genes are TRBV19 and TRBJ2-7; TRBD2 agrees at 10 bases. Trimming removed 8 bases from V and 3 bases from J; junction bases left unmatched: 10. CDR3 length equals 15 residues. In germline, CDR1 is LNHDA, CDR2 SQIVND (reference sequence). CDR3 bases read: TGTGCCAGTCGTTACGTCCTAGCGGGGGACTACGAG. Amino acid sequence: CASRYVLAGDYE. The whole CDR3 protein is CASRYVLAGDYEQYF.

Of note for this clone: The CDR3 goes on 3 residues after the read ends, and that part is filled in from the germline J gene. The chain uses TRBV19 and TRBJ2-1; the match to TRBD2 covers 7 bases. The V gene end was trimmed by 3 bases and the J gene end by 0 bases; junction bases not matched to a gene: 5. This CDR3 has 16 residues. Germline V gives CDR1 LNHDA, CDR2 SQIVND (reference sequence). The CDR3 bases that were read are TGTGCCAGTAGTATCTGGGGGGGAGTCTCCTACAATGAG. Protein product: CASSIWGGVSYNE. The entire CDR3 protein reads CASSIWGGVSYNEQFF.

Turning to this clone: The observed sequence ends 3 residues before the CDR3 terminus, with the missing tail filled in from the germline J gene. V usage is TRBV10-2 and J usage is TRBJ2-1; 13 bases map to TRBD2. The CDR3 contains 15 residues. With 6 bases clipped from V and 9 bases from J, the junction kept 8 bases outside the gene matches. The germline V gene encodes CDR1 WSHSY and CDR2 SAAADI. The CDR3 DNA, read in part, is TGCGCCAGCAGCCCTGGACTAGCGGGAGTCGGTGAG. This codes for CASSPGLAGVGE. The full-length CDR3 reads as CASSPGLAGVGEQFF.

In the case of this clone: The sequence runs out 3 residues before the end of the CDR3; the remainder is reconstructed from the germline J gene. The V gene is TRBV6-1, the J gene TRBJ1-5, with D unresolved. This CDR3 spans 14 amino acids. V was shortened by 0 bases and J by 4 bases, with 7 bases between the two germline ends. The germline gives CDR1 MNHNS, CDR2 SASEGT. CDR3 DNA (partial): TGTGCCAGCAGTGAAGCAGGAGGGAATCAGCCC. Protein: CASSEAGGNQP. The full-length CDR3 reads as CASSEAGGNQPQHF.

This CDR3 is CASSSRDAERTSGRPGELFF. CDR3 DNA (partial): TGTGCCAGCTCATCCCGGGACGCAGAAAGGACTAGCGGGAGACCCGGGGAG. The gene calls are TRBV18 and TRBJ2-2; the match to TRBD2 covers 13 bases. The sequence runs out 3 residues before the end of the CDR3; the remainder is reconstructed from the germline J gene. Germline V gene sequence: CDR1 KGHSH, CDR2 LQKENI. Unmatched junction bases numbered 18, after V lost 5 bases and J lost 6 bases. This CDR3 has 20 amino acids.